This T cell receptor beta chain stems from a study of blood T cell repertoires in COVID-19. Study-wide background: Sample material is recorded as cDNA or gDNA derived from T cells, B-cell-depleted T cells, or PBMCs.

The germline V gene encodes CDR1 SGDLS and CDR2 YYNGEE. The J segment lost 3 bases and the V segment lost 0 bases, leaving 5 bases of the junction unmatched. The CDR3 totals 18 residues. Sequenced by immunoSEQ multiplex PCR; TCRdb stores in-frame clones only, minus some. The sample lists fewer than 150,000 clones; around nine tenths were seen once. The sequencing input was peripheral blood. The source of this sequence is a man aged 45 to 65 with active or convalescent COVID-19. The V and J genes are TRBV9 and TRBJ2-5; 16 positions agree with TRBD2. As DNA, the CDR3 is TGTGCCAGCAGCGTAGCCCAGGGACTAGCGGGGGGGGAAGAGACCCAGTACTTC. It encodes CASSVAQGLAGGEETQYF. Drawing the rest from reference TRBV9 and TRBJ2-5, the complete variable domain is DSGVTQTPKHLITATGQRVTLRCSPRSGDLSVYWYQQSLDQGLQFLIQYYNGEERAKGNILERFSAQQFPDLHSELNLSSLELGDSALYFCASSVAQGLAGGEETQYFGPGTRLLVL.